This TCR beta chain was captured by sequencing in a study of vaccination effects on CD4 cells after COVID-19. TCRdb's table, derived via immunoSEQ multiplex PCR, lists solely in-frame clones and lacks some. The sample yields 57,000 or so clones, around four fifths seen once. This clone was seen only once. What it binds is unknown. The CDR3 extends over 15 amino acids. Germline V gives CDR1 MGHDK, CDR2 SYGVNS. Trimming removed 0 bases at V and 6 bases at J, with 11 bases between. Peptide-pool stimulation followed by sequencing identified expanded antigen-specific CD4+ clonotypes in the ViraFEST assay. Culture proceeded for 10 days, and CD4+ T cells were then isolated. It was two doses of either the BNT162b2 or mRNA-1273 vaccine that participants received.

The sequence came from a human donor who received a COVID-19 vaccine. The starting material was CD4+ T cells from PBMCs cultured with HCoV-229E spike peptides, obtained after COVID-19 vaccination. The J gene is TRBJ2-2, the V gene TRBV25-1; a possible D gene is TRBD1 (5 bases). The CDR3 loop is CASSEYAGLAGELFF. CDR3 coding DNA: TGTGCCAGCAGTGAATATGCAGGGTTAGCCGGGGAGCTGTTTTTT.